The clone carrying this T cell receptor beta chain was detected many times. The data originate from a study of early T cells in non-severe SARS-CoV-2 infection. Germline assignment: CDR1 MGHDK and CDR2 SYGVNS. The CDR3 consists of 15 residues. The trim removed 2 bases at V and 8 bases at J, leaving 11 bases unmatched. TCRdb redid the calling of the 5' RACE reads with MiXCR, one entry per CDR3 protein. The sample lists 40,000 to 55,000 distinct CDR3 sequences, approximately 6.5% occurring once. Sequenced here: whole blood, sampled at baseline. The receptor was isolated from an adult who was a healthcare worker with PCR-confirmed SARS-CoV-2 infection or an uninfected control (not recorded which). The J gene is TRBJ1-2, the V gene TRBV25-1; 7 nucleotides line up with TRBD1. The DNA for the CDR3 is TGTGCCAGCAGTGAACATGGGACAGAAGCCTTGGGCTACACCTTC. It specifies CASSEHGTEALGYTF.